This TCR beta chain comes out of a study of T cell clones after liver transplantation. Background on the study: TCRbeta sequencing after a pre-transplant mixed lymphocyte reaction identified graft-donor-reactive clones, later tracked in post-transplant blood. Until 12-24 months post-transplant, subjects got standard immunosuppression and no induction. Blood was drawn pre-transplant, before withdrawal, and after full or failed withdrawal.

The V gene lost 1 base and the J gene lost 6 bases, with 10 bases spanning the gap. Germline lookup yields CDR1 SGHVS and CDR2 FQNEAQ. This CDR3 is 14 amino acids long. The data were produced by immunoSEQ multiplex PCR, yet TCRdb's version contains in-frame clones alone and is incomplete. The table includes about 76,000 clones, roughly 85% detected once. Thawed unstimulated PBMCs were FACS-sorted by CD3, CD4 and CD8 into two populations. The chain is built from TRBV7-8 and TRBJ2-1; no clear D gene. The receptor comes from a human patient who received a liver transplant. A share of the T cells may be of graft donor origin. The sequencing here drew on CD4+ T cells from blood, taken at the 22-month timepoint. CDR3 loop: CASSLERTANEQFF. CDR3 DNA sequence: TGTGCCAGCAGCTTAGAGAGGACCGCCAATGAGCAGTTCTTC.